These 29 T cell receptor beta chains originate from one sample sequenced in a study of cytomegalovirus exposure and HLA in healthy donors. This PCR relied on a set of 60 Vbeta primers and 13 Jbeta primers. Data came from immunoSEQ multiplex PCR; TCRdb stores just in-frame clones and leaves some out. The data show 150,000 or so clones, with around 77% seen just once and 4.2% held by the top ten. The sequencing sample was made of PBMCs. The receptor set was obtained from a male donor in good health and CMV-seropositive.

The chain carries TRBV18 and TRBJ2-5; TRBD1 might be the D (6 bases). TRBJ2-7 explains the end of the DNA better; the J call may be wrong. The CDR3 contains 16 residues. The germline gives CDR1 KGHSH, CDR2 LQKENI. CDR3 region: CASSPQQGPSSYEQYF. CDR3 nucleotide sequence: TGTGCCAGCTCACCCCAACAGGGCCCCAGCTCCTACGAGCAGTACTTC.

The V gene is TRBV5-1, the J gene TRBJ2-1; 7 bases fit TRBD1. V shed 2 bases, J shed 5 bases, and the junction held 13 bases outside the gene matches. The germline gives CDR1 SGHRS, CDR2 YFSETQ. The CDR3 runs to 17 residues. The CDR3, as DNA: TGCGCCAGCAGCTTTGGGCCGACAGGGTTTTCCGACAATGAGCAGTTCTTC. It translates to CASSFGPTGFSDNEQFF.

The chain couples TRBV2 to TRBJ2-7, with 8 bases aligning to TRBD2. The germline V gene has CDR1 SNHLY and CDR2 FYNNEI. The CDR3 runs 15 residues. Trimming at V came to 6 bases and at J to 4 bases, leaving 11 bases not matched to a gene. The CDR3 region is CASRGDPAGVYEQYF. CDR3 nucleotide sequence: TGTGCCAGCAGAGGTGATCCAGCGGGGGTATACGAGCAGTACTTC.

This sequence joins TRBV5-6 and TRBJ2-7, with TRBD1 identical over 7 bases. Germline V gives CDR1 SGHDT, CDR2 YYEEEE. This CDR3 comprises 14 residues. Trimming removed 3 bases from V and 2 bases from J; junction bases left unmatched: 5. CDR3 amino acids: CASSSQGPTYEQYF. CDR3 sequence (DNA): TGTGCCAGCAGCTCACAGGGGCCGACCTACGAGCAGTACTTC. The complete variable domain, with remaining parts taken from reference TRBV5-6 and TRBJ2-7, reads DAGVTQSPTHLIKTRGQQVTLRCSPKSGHDTVSWYQQALGQGPQFIFQYYEEEERQRGNFPDRFSGHQFPNYSSELNVNALLLGDSALYLCASSSQGPTYEQYFGPGTRLTVT.

As to this clone: Other DNA variants within this sample encode the same CDR3. The CDR3 loop is CASRAGTGGEPQHF. The CDR3 DNA reads TGTGCCAGCAGGGCGGGGACAGGTGGGGAGCCCCAGCATTTT. The rearrangement links TRBV2 to TRBJ1-5; the match to TRBD1 covers 8 bases. Germline assignment: CDR1 SNHLY and CDR2 FYNNEI. V shed 6 bases, J shed 8 bases, and the junction held 9 bases outside the gene matches. This CDR3 contains 14 residues.

This sequence joins TRBV5-4 and TRBJ2-3, with a tentative D call TRBD1 (5 bases). Trimming cost V 0 bases and J 1 base, with 9 bases left between them. Germline V gives CDR1 SGHNT, CDR2 YYREEE (reference sequence). This CDR3 contains 15 residues. CDR3: CASSLVETGTDTQYF. The CDR3 DNA sequence: TGTGCCAGCAGCTTGGTGGAGACAGGCACAGATACGCAGTATTTT.

This rearrangement joins TRBV7-2 to TRBJ2-3, with 8 nucleotides matching TRBD1. The J segment lost 4 bases and the V segment lost 3 bases, leaving 6 bases of the junction unmatched. This CDR3 is built from 15 residues. CDR1 is SGHTA, CDR2 FQGNSA, per germline. Here the CDR3 reads CASSFDRGPPDTQYF. As DNA, the CDR3 is TGTGCCAGCAGCTTTGACAGGGGACCCCCAGATACGCAGTATTTT.

V and J are TRBV9 and TRBJ2-5; 8 positions agree with TRBD1. The J call may be mistaken, given a closer DNA end match to TRBJ2-7. Per the germline V gene, CDR1 is SGDLS and CDR2 is YYNGEE. This CDR3 has 15 residues. The CDR3: CASSVEVRGPYEQYF. The CDR3 DNA sequence: TGTGCCAGCAGCGTAGAGGTCAGGGGGCCCTACGAGCAGTACTTC.

This sequence joins TRBV6-5 and TRBJ2-1; D possibly corresponds to TRBD2 (5 bases). V dropped 8 bases and J dropped 0 bases, with 14 bases sitting between them. Germline-derived CDR1 and CDR2 are MNHEY and SVGAGI. This CDR3 is built from 15 residues. The DNA of the CDR3 is TGTGCCAGCGGTCAGGAGGCAGGCTCCTACAATGAGCAGTTCTTC. Residues: CASGQEAGSYNEQFF.

V usage is TRBV5-4 and J usage is TRBJ2-5; 7 bases align to TRBD2. The CDR3 length is 15 residues. The V and J ends lost 4 bases and 2 bases, in that order; junction bases with no gene match: 8. In germline, CDR1 is SGHNT, CDR2 YYREEE (reference sequence). For the CDR3, the DNA is TGTGCCAGCAGCCCTGGCGGGGGACGACAAGAGACCCAGTACTTC. Translation gives CASSPGGGRQETQYF. Using reference TRBV5-4 and TRBJ2-5 for the parts outside the CDR3, the full variable domain is ETGVTQSPTHLIKTRGQQVTLRCSSQSGHNTVSWYQQALGQGPQFIFQYYREEENGRGNFPPRFSGLQFPNYSSELNVNALELDDSALYLCASSPGGGRQETQYFGPGTRLLVL.

The rearrangement links TRBV9 to TRBJ2-2; 12 positions agree with TRBD2. CDR3 length: 16 amino acids. CDR1 is SGDLS, CDR2 YYNGEE, per germline. Trimming removed 7 bases from V and 4 bases from J; junction bases left unmatched: 8. The CDR3 nucleotides are TGTGCCAGCGGACCACTAGCGGGGGGCGGCACCGGGGAGCTGTTTTTT. Translated, it gives CASGPLAGGGTGELFF.

The chain couples TRBV7-2 to TRBJ2-7; TRBD1 matches 12 bases. Germline V lookup: CDR1 SGHTA, CDR2 FQGNSA. V dropped 6 bases and J dropped 4; count of bases not matched to a gene: 4. CDR3 length equals 14 residues. CDR3 coding DNA: TGTGCCAGCAGGGGGACAGGGGGCATTTACGAGCAGTACTTC. Translation: CASRGTGGIYEQYF.

This sequence joins TRBV9 and TRBJ1-5; maybe TRBD1 (5 bases). Germline V gene lookup returns CDR1 SGDLS and CDR2 YYNGEE. The CDR3 contains 15 residues. V shed 2 bases and J shed 1 base, with 10 bases lying between them. CDR3 sequence: CASSVGGLSNQPQHF. In DNA form, the CDR3 reads TGTGCCAGCAGCGTGGGGGGGTTGAGCAATCAGCCCCAGCATTTT.

The V and J genes are TRBV9 and TRBJ2-3; tentative D call: TRBD2 (6 bases). There are 14 residues in the CDR3. V was shortened by 0 bases and J by 2 bases, with 7 bases between the two germline ends. Germline CDR1 is SGDLS and CDR2 is YYNGEE. The CDR3 protein is CASSVGTNTDTQYF. The CDR3 DNA reads as TGTGCCAGCAGCGTAGGGACTAACACAGATACGCAGTATTTT. Based on the CDR3 plus reference TRBV9 and TRBJ2-3, the full variable domain is DSGVTQTPKHLITATGQRVTLRCSPRSGDLSVYWYQQSLDQGLQFLIQYYNGEERAKGNILERFSAQQFPDLHSELNLSSLELGDSALYFCASSVGTNTDTQYFGPGTRLTVL.

This chain joins TRBV28 and TRBJ2-7, with D possibly matching TRBD2 (5 bases). The V gene lost 4 bases and the J gene lost 2 bases, with 9 bases spanning the gap. This CDR3 contains 13 residues. CDR1 and CDR2 from the germline V gene are MDHEN and SYDVKM. The CDR3 sequence: CASSSPGTYEQYF. In DNA form, the CDR3 reads TGTGCCAGCAGTTCCCCGGGGACCTACGAGCAGTACTTC.

V usage is TRBV7-3 and J usage is TRBJ2-1; 7 positions agree with TRBD2. This CDR3 is 15 amino acids long. The ends lost 3 bases at V and 6 bases at J; junction bases unmatched: 8. CDR1 is SGHTA, CDR2 FQGTGA, per germline. The CDR3: CASSLYGTTSNEQFF. The CDR3 nucleotides are TGTGCCAGCAGCTTGTACGGGACTACGTCCAATGAGCAGTTCTTC.

This clone was seen a few times. The sample holds other DNA sequences that translate to the same CDR3. J is TRBJ1-2 and V is TRBV28, with 7 nucleotides matching TRBD1. The CDR3 consists of 13 residues. CDR1 MDHEN and CDR2 SYDVKM come from the germline V gene. Germline trimming cut 5 bases from V and 3 bases from J; bases unmatched to any gene: 3. Here the CDR3 reads CASSPTGDYGYTF. DNA for the CDR3: TGTGCCAGCAGTCCCACAGGGGACTATGGCTACACCTTC.

The CDR3 DNA follows: TGCAGTGCCTGGAGTAAGGAGACCCAGTACTTC. The encoded protein is CSAWSKETQYF. The chain is built from TRBV20-1 and TRBJ2-5; D is unclear. The CDR3 spans 11 residues. The ends were cut back, 6 bases at V and 5 bases at J, with 10 bases in the middle. CDR1 is DFQATT, CDR2 SNEGSKA, per germline (reference sequence).

The J gene is TRBJ2-3, the V gene TRBV15; 9 positions agree with TRBD2. Per germline, CDR1 LNHNV and CDR2 YYDKDF (reference sequence). This CDR3 region has 16 residues. Trimming removed 3 bases from V and 7 bases from J; junction bases left unmatched: 11. The CDR3 here is CATSSRGAGGPNTQYF. CDR3 DNA sequence: TGTGCCACCAGCAGTCGGGGGGCGGGGGGGCCGAATACGCAGTATTTT. The full variable domain, in which reference TRBV15 and TRBJ2-3 provide the parts outside the CDR3, is DAMVIQNPRYQVTQFGKPVTLSCSQTLNHNVMYWYQQKSSQAPKLLFHYYDKDFNNEADTPDNFQSRRPNTSFCFLDIRSPGLGDTAMYLCATSSRGAGGPNTQYFGPGTRLTVL.

As for this clone: At the DNA level, this CDR3 is encoded by other sequences in the same sample as well. V usage is TRBV27 and J usage is TRBJ2-3; 8 nucleotides line up with TRBD2. The CDR3 sequence is 16 residues long. In germline, CDR1 is MNHEY, CDR2 SMNVEV (reference sequence). The V and J ends lost 4 bases and 2 bases, in that order; junction bases with no gene match: 8. The CDR3 here is CASSSRGGGLTDTQYF. CDR3 nucleotide sequence: TGTGCCAGCAGTTCTCGGGGGGGTGGCCTCACAGATACGCAGTATTTT.

The chain is built from TRBV7-8 and TRBJ1-3, with 8 bases fitting TRBD1. J lost 0 bases, V lost 2 bases, and 12 bases had no gene match. Germline V gene data show CDR1 as SGHVS and CDR2 as FQNEAQ. This CDR3 has 19 residues. The CDR3 coding sequence is TGTGCCAGCAGCTTACTGCCGGGACAGGCATCCTACTCTGGAAACACCATATATTTT. Translation gives CASSLLPGQASYSGNTIYF. The whole variable domain, filled in from reference TRBV7-8 and TRBJ1-3, reads GAGVSQSPRYKVAKRGQDVALRCDPISGHVSLFWYQQALGQGPEFLTYFQNEAQLDKSGLPSDRFFAERPEGSVSTLKIQRTQQEDSAVYLCASSLLPGQASYSGNTIYFGEGSWLTVV.

This clone has only a few counts. The chain recombines TRBV6-5 with TRBJ1-5; 7 positions agree with TRBD1. The CDR3 has 15 residues. From germline, CDR1 is MNHEY and CDR2 SVGAGI. Trimming removed 2 bases from V and 5 bases from J; junction bases left unmatched: 6. CDR3 in amino acids: CASSYTRDRDQPQHF. CDR3 DNA: TGTGCCAGCAGTTACACCCGTGACAGGGATCAGCCCCAGCATTTT.

CDR3 nucleotide sequence: TGTGCCAGCTCCCACAATCAATTACAGGGCAATCAGCCCCAGCATTTT. Protein product: CASSHNQLQGNQPQHF. The J gene is TRBJ1-5, the V gene TRBV18, with D tentatively TRBD1 (5 bases). The ends were cut back, 6 bases at V and 2 bases at J, with 17 bases in the middle. This CDR3 has 16 residues. CDR1 is KGHSH, CDR2 LQKENI, per germline. Using reference TRBV18 and TRBJ1-5 for the parts outside the CDR3, the full variable domain is NAGVMQNPRHLVRRRGQEARLRCSPMKGHSHVYWYRQLPEEGLKFMVYLQKENIIDESGMPKERFSAEFPKEGPSILRIQQVVRGDSAAYFCASSHNQLQGNQPQHFGDGTRLSIL.

This chain uses TRBV30 with TRBJ2-2, with TRBD1 identical over 10 bases. The CDR3 extends over 15 amino acids. The germline gives CDR1 GTSNPN, CDR2 SVGIG (reference sequence). The J segment lost 4 bases and the V segment lost 4 bases, leaving 6 bases of the junction unmatched. The CDR3 sequence: CAWTRQGAVTGELFF. The CDR3, as DNA: TGTGCCTGGACTCGACAGGGGGCCGTCACCGGGGAGCTGTTTTTT.

The V and J genes are TRBV6-1 and TRBJ2-7; TRBD2 matches at 9 bases. This CDR3 comprises 16 residues. Germline V gene lookup returns CDR1 MNHNS and CDR2 SASEGT. The V segment lost 3 bases and the J segment 2 bases; nucleotides outside the gene matches: 8. The CDR3 spells CASSDSLAGGPYEQYF. In DNA, the CDR3 is TGTGCCAGCAGTGATTCCCTTGCGGGAGGGCCCTACGAGCAGTACTTC.

This clone was observed a few times. V and J are TRBV28 and TRBJ2-7, with 7 bases fitting TRBD2. The germline gives CDR1 MDHEN, CDR2 SYDVKM. The CDR3 totals 13 residues. This CDR3 reads CAGSSGRSYEQYF. The CDR3 DNA reads as TGTGCAGGCTCTAGCGGTAGGTCCTACGAGCAGTACTTC.

V gene TRBV5-4 combines with J gene TRBJ1-5; 11 nucleotides line up with TRBD1. The CDR3 sequence is 16 residues long. V gave up 5 bases and J gave up 2 bases; unmatched junction bases: 6. Germline loops: CDR1 SGHNT, CDR2 YYREEE (reference sequence). CDR3 nucleotides: TGTGCCAGCAGGGGGACAGGGGGAGATGGCAATCAGCCCCAGCATTTT. Translating gives CASRGTGGDGNQPQHF. Variable domain in full (rest from reference TRBV5-4 and TRBJ1-5): ETGVTQSPTHLIKTRGQQVTLRCSSQSGHNTVSWYQQALGQGPQFIFQYYREEENGRGNFPPRFSGLQFPNYSSELNVNALELDDSALYLCASRGTGGDGNQPQHFGDGTRLSIL.

This chain links TRBV2 with TRBJ2-2; D perhaps matches TRBD1 (5 bases). Germline lookup yields CDR1 SNHLY and CDR2 FYNNEI. The ends were cut back, 5 bases at V and 4 bases at J, with 14 bases in the middle. The CDR3 is 15 amino acids. The CDR3 DNA reads TGTGCCAGCAGTACAAGAAGACAGATCACCGGGGAGCTGTTTTTT. Its translation is CASSTRRQITGELFF. The full variable domain, completed using reference TRBV2 and TRBJ2-2, is EPEVTQTPSHQVTQMGQEVILRCVPISNHLYFYWYRQILGQKVEFLVSFYNNEISEKSEIFDDQFSVERPDGSNFTLKIRSTKLEDSAMYFCASSTRRQITGELFFGEGSRLTVL.

The CDR3 loop is CATSRPAAGQSNQPQHF. The CDR3, as DNA: TGTGCCACCAGCCGCCCCGCGGCGGGACAGAGTAATCAGCCCCAGCATTTT. The V gene is TRBV15, the J gene TRBJ1-5; 7 nucleotides match TRBD1. Germline trimming cut 5 bases from V and 4 bases from J; bases unmatched to any gene: 14. CDR3 length: 17 amino acids. Germline CDR1 reads LNHNV; CDR2 reads YYDKDF (reference sequence).